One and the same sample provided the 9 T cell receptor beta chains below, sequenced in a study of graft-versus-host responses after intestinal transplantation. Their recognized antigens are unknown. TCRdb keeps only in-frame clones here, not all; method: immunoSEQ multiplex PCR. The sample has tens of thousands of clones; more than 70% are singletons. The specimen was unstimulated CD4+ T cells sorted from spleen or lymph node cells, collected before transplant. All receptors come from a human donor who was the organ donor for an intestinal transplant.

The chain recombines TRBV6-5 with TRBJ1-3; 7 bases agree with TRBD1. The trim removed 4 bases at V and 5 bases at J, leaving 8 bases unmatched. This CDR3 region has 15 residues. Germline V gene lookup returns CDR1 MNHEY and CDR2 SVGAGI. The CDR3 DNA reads TGTGCCAGCAGTTTCGGACAGGCCAAACGAAACACCATATATTTT. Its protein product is CASSFGQAKRNTIYF.

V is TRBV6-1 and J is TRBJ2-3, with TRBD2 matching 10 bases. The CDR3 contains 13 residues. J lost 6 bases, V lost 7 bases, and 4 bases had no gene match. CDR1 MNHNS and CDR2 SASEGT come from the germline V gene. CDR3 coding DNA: TGTGCCAGCACGCTAGCGGGAGCCGATACGCAGTATTTT. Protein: CASTLAGADTQYF.

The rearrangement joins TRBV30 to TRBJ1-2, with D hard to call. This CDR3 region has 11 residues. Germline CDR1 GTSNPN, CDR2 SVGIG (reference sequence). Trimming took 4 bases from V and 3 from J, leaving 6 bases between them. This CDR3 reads CAWIRDYGYTF. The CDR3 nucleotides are TGTGCCTGGATCCGTGACTATGGCTACACCTTC.

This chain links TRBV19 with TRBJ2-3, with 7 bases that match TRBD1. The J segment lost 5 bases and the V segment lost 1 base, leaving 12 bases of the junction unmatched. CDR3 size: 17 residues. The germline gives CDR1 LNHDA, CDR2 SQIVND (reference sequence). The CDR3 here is CASSIVPAATGRDTQYF. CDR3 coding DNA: TGTGCCAGTAGTATAGTACCCGCAGCGACAGGGCGAGATACGCAGTATTTT.

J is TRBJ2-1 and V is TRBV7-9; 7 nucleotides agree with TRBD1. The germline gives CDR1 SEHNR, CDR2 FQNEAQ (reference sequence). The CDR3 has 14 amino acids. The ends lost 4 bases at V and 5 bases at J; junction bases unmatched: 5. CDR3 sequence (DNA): TGTGCCAGCAGCTCCCCGGGACAGAACAATGAGCAGTTCTTC. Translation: CASSSPGQNNEQFF.

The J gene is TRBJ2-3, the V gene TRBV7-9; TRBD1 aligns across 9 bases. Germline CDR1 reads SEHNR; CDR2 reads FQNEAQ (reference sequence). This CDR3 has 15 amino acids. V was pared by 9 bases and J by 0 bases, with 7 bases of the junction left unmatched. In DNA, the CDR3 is TGTGCCAGTAGAACCGGGACAGGGAGCACAGATACGCAGTATTTT. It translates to CASRTGTGSTDTQYF.

CDR3 in amino acids: CASSPGGGTSGTDTQYF. CDR3 nucleotides: TGTGCCAGCAGCCCTGGGGGGGGGACTAGCGGCACAGATACGCAGTATTTT. The gene calls are TRBV11-3 and TRBJ2-3; 10 positions agree with TRBD2. Germline CDR1 SGHNT, CDR2 YENEEA. The J segment lost 1 base and the V segment lost 5 bases, leaving 9 bases of the junction unmatched. The CDR3 length is 17 residues.

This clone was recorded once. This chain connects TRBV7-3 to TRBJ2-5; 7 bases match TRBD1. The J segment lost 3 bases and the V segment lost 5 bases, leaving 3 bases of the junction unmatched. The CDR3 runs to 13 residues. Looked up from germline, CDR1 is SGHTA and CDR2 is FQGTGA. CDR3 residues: CASSRGTEETQYF. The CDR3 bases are TGTGCCAGCAGCCGTGGGACAGAAGAGACCCAGTACTTC. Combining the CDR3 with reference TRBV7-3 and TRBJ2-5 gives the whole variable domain GAGVSQTPSNKVTEKGKYVELRCDPISGHTALYWYRQSLGQGPEFLIYFQGTGAADDSGLPNDRFFAVRPEGSVSTLKIQRTERGDSAVYLCASSRGTEETQYFGPGTRLLVL.

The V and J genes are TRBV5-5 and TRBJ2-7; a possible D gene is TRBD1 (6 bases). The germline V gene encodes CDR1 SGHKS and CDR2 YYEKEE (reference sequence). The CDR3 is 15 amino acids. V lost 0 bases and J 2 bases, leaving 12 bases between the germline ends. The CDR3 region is CASSLDGGVPYEQYF. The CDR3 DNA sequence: TGTGCCAGCAGCTTGGATGGGGGCGTTCCCTACGAGCAGTACTTC.